Listed here are 7 T cell receptor beta chains from one sample, sequenced in a study of T cells in Graves' hyperthyroidism and ophthalmopathy. RNA transcripts served as the template for amplifying TCR beta CDR3 regions. HTBI primers were used for first-round RT-PCR of the TCR CDR3. TCRdb reprocessed the multiplex PCR reads via MiXCR and lists one record per CDR3 protein. Among roughly 170,000 distinct CDR3 sequences listed, over 8% were seen once. Sequencing was carried out using blood. The receptors stem from a woman aged 18-30 years with Graves' hyperthyroidism that later progressed to Graves' ophthalmopathy.

The rearrangement uses TRBV4-2 and TRBJ2-2; the match to TRBD1 covers 7 bases. Trimming removed 2 bases from V and 6 bases from J; junction bases left unmatched: 9. This CDR3 region has 16 residues. Germline V gene sequence: CDR1 LGHNA, CDR2 YNFKEQ. CDR3 residues: CASSQNDRASAGELFF. CDR3 DNA: TGTGCCAGCAGCCAAAACGACAGGGCTTCTGCCGGGGAGCTGTTTTTT.

Many counts were recorded for this clonotype. This sequence joins TRBV28 and TRBJ1-4; TRBD1 aligns across 9 bases. The CDR3 loop spans 16 amino acids. With 3 bases clipped from V and 5 bases from J, the junction kept 7 bases outside the gene matches. Germline loops: CDR1 MDHEN, CDR2 SYDVKM. The CDR3 coding sequence is TGTGCCAGCAGTTTGGGGACAGGGATGAAAAATGAAAAACTGTTTTTT. This translates into CASSLGTGMKNEKLFF.

This clonotype was counted ten times or more. The V call is TRBV4-2, the J call TRBJ1-1; TRBD1 might be the D (5 bases). The CDR3 consists of 15 residues. Germline-derived CDR1 and CDR2 are LGHNA and YNFKEQ. Trimming cost V 0 bases and J 4 bases, with 12 bases left between them. In DNA, the CDR3 is TGTGCCAGCAGCCAAGACTCGGGGGTTGTCACTGAAGCTTTCTTT. This gives the protein CASSQDSGVVTEAFF.

This clonotype was counted only a few times. The chain uses TRBV4-1 and TRBJ2-5; 8 bases are shared with TRBD1. The CDR3 runs 14 residues. J lost 5 bases, V lost 3 bases, and 5 bases had no gene match. The germline CDR1 and CDR2 sequences are MGHRA and YSYEKL. This CDR3 is CASSQDRAGETQYF. The CDR3 DNA sequence: TGCGCCAGCAGCCAGGACAGGGCAGGGGAGACCCAGTACTTC.

This clonotype showed up many times. This sequence joins TRBV3-1 and TRBJ1-1, with unresolved D. The V gene lost 0 bases and the J gene lost 0 bases, with 14 bases spanning the gap. Germline CDR1 is LGHDT and CDR2 is YNNKEL (reference sequence). The CDR3 is 17 residues long. The CDR3: CASSQDLVSGLNTEAFF. In nucleotides, the CDR3 is TGTGCCAGCAGCCAAGATCTCGTATCAGGTTTGAACACTGAAGCTTTCTTT. The whole variable domain, remainder taken from reference TRBV3-1 and TRBJ1-1, is DTAVSQTPKYLVTQMGNDKSIKCEQNLGHDTMYWYKQDSKKFLKIMFSYNNKELIINETVPNRFSPKSPDKAHLNLHINSLELGDSAVYFCASSQDLVSGLNTEAFFGQGTRLTVV.

Many counts were recorded for this clonotype. V is TRBV7-9 and J is TRBJ2-4, with D uncertain. Germline CDR1 reads SEHNR; CDR2 reads FQNEAQ (reference sequence). CDR3 length: 14 residues. V lost 0 bases and J lost 0, with 3 bases in between. The CDR3 DNA follows: TGTGCCAGCAGCTTAGCGGGAGCCAAAAACATTCAGTACTTC. This sequence encodes CASSLAGAKNIQYF. Filled out from reference TRBV7-9 and TRBJ2-4, the complete variable domain reads DTGVSQNPRHKITKRGQNVTFRCDPISEHNRLYWYRQTLGQGPEFLTYFQNEAQLEKSRLLSDRFSAERPKGSFSTLEIQRTEQGDSAMYLCASSLAGAKNIQYFGAGTRLSVL.

Comments on this clonotype: A much larger clone lies one base from this, so it may be a read error. CDR3 in amino acids: CASSLMGQMTQYF. The CDR3 DNA follows: TGTGCCAGCAGCTTAATGGGGCAGATGACGCAGTATTTT. The chain employs TRBV7-9 and TRBJ2-3, with D possibly being TRBD1 (5 bases). The V gene's germline CDR1 is SEHNR and CDR2 FQNEAQ (reference sequence). V was clipped by 2 bases and J by 9 bases, with 12 bases between them. The CDR3 sequence is 13 residues long.